This is a list of T cell receptor beta chains from one sample in a study of regulatory T cells in long-lasting Graves disease. Each CDR3 protein gets one entry after TCRdb re-called the multiplex PCR reads with MiXCR. The sample has 400,000 to 500,000 distinct CDR3 sequences, roughly 15% seen once. In addition, the sample was reused for a study of T cells in Graves' hyperthyroidism and ophthalmopathy.

The source was peripheral blood mononuclear cells (PBMCs), collected at new diagnosis, from a patient treated with antithyroid drugs. These receptors originate from a woman aged 45-65 years with Graves disease. Both conserved end residues are part of each CDR3. Each record gives: D gene, J gene, clone size, V gene, CDR3 DNA, CDR3 protein. A D gene is named only where the DNA matches it firmly. The listing skips clone size in some rows; elsewhere it reads once, few, many or a size class.

TRBD2,TRBJ2-7,many,TRBV28,TGTGCCAGCAGTTTAAGGGACTACTACGAGCAGTACTTC,CASSLRDYYEQYF
.,TRBJ2-3,many,TRBV7-3,TGTGCCAGCAGCTTATCGGAGCGCGGAGATACGCAGTATTTT,CASSLSERGDTQYF
.,TRBJ1-4,many,TRBV3-1,TGTGCCAGCAGCCAAAATCCTTCGGATGAAAAACTGTTTTTT,CASSQNPSDEKLFF
TRBD1,TRBJ2-5,many,TRBV6-2/TRBV6-3,TGTGCCAGCAGTTACTCGACAGGGGGGAAGGAGACCCAGTACTTC,CASSYSTGGKETQYF
.,TRBJ1-4,.,TRBV7-9,TGTGCCAGCAGCTTAGTTGTCGGGCCTAATGAAAAACTGTTTTTT,CASSLVVGPNEKLFF
TRBD1,TRBJ2-5,.,TRBV5-1,TGCGCCAGCAGCTTGACGGACAGGGGGACCTCGCGAGAGACCCAGTACTTC,CASSLTDRGTSRETQYF
TRBD1,TRBJ2-1,.,TRBV5-1,TGCGCCAGCAGCTTGGGACAGGGGTTAGAATACAATGAGCAGTTCTTC,CASSLGQGLEYNEQFF
TRBD2,TRBJ2-1,many,TRBV12-3/TRBV12-4,TGTGCCAGCAGTTTAACCCTAGCGGGGAATGAGCAGTTCTTC,CASSLTLAGNEQFF
.,TRBJ2-3,many,TRBV18,TGTGCCAGCTCACCAACGCTAGCGTCTAGCACAGATACGCAGTATTTT,CASSPTLASSTDTQYF
.,TRBJ1-5,.,TRBV12-3/TRBV12-4,TGTGCCAGCAGTTTAAAAAGTAGCAATCAGCCCCAGCATTTT,CASSLKSSNQPQHF
.,TRBJ1-5,many,TRBV5-1,TGCGCCAGCAGCCGCACCGGAGCAGCGGATCAGCCCCAGCATTTT,CASSRTGAADQPQHF
.,TRBJ2-5,many,TRBV5-1,TGCGCCAGCAGCTTCTTATCTGGGGTTGGGGAGACCCAGTACTTC,CASSFLSGVGETQYF
.,TRBJ2-5,.,TRBV2,TGTGCCAGCAGCCAAGACCTAGCGTCAGAGACCCAGTACTTC,CASSQDLASETQYF
TRBD1,TRBJ2-1,.,TRBV27,TGTGCCAGCAGTGCCGACAGGGCTTCCTACAATGAGCAGTTCTTC,CASSADRASYNEQFF
TRBD1,TRBJ2-7,few,TRBV5-5,TGCGCCAGCAGCCAGACCGGGACAGGGGGCGACGAGCAGTACTTC,CASSQTGTGGDEQYF